This T cell receptor (beta chain) comes out of a study of shared clonotypes between healthy human individuals. In the case of this clone: Antigen: not known.

Study-wide results and limits: Between several donors, naive CD4 clonotypes were shared at a level of around 4.8%.

TCRdb keeps only in-frame clones here, not all; method: immunoSEQ multiplex PCR. The data contain 640,000 or so clones, about 78% of them singletons. Sequencing input: memory CD4+ T cells sorted from blood. Subset given: CD45RA-negative fraction. This clonotype was obtained from a woman in her thirties in good health.

CDR3 bases: TGTGCCAGCAGCCCTTGGACTAGCGGGAGAGGTCACTACGAGCAGTACTTC. Encoded protein: CASSPWTSGRGHYEQYF. The chain couples TRBV13 to TRBJ2-7; 13 nucleotides agree with TRBD2. The J segment lost 3 bases and the V segment lost 5 bases, leaving 10 bases of the junction unmatched. Germline V gives CDR1 PRHDT, CDR2 FYEKMQ (reference sequence). This CDR3 is 17 amino acids long.